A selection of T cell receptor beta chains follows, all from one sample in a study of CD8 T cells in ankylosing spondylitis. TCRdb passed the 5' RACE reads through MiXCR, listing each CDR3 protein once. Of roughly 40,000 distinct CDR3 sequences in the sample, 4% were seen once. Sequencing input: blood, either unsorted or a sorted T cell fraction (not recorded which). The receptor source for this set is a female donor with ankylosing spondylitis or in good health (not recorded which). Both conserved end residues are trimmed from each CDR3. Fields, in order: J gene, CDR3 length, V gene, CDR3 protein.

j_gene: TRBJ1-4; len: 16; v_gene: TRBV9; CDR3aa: ASSVGIQGMLSNEKLF
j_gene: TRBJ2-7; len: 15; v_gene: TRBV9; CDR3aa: ASSVAPTGGTIYEQY
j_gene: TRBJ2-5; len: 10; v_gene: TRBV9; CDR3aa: ASSTTQETQY
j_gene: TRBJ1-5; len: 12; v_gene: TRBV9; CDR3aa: ASSVRGDNQPQH
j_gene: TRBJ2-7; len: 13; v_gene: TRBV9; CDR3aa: ASSVEDEGSYEQY
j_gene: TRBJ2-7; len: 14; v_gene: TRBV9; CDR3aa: ASSVELAGGDSEQY
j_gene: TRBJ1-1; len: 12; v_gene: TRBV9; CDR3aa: ASSVLGSDTEAF
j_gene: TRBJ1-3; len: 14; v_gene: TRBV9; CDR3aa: ASSFQDRATGNTIY
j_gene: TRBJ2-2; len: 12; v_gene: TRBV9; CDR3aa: ASSTTGGTGELF
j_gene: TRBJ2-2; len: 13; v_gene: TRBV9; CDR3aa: ASSVGEGVSGELF
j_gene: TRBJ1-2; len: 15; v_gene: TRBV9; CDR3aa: ASSVTWGGQGTYGYT
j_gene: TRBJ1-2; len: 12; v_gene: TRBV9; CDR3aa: ASSGPAGGYGYT
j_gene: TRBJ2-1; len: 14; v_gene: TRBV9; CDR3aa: ASSVLPSGNYNEQF
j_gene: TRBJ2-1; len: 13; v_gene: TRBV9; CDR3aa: ASSLAASSYNEQF
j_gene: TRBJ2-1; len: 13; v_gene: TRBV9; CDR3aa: ASSGGGSGYNEQF
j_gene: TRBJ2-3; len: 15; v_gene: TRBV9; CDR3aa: ASSVAPQRGVQDTQY
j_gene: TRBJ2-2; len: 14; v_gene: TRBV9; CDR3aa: ASSVGGSFVTGELF
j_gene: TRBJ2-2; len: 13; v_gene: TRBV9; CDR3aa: ASRIGGGPTGELF
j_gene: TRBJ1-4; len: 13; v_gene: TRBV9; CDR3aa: ASSQGSRINEKLF
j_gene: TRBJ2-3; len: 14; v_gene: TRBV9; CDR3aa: ASSVEGTASTDTQY
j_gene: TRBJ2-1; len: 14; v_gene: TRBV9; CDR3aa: ASSVGLGVSTNEQF
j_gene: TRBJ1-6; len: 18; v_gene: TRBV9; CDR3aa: ASSVGPPGQGHSGDSPLH
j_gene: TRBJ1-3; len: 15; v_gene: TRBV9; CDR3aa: ASSVELGPSSGNTIY
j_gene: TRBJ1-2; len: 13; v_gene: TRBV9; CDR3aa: ASSGGTAKNYGYT
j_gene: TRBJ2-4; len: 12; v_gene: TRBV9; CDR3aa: ASSVDRDANIQY
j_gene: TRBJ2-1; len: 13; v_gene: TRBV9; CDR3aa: ASSVRGSDYNEQF